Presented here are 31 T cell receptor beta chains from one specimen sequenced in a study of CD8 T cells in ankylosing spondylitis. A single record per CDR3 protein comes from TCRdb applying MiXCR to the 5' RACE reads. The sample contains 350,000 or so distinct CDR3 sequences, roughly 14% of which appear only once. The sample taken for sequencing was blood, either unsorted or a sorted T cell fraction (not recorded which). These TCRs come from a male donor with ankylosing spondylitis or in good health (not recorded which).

CDR3 in DNA: TGTGCCAGCAGCTTACGGGCCACCTACGAGCAGTACTTC. Protein sequence: CASSLRATYEQYF. The chain is built from TRBV7-2 and TRBJ2-7; D not certain. Trimming removed 2 bases from V and 2 bases from J, with 7 bases in between. The CDR3 extends over 13 amino acids. CDR1 is SGHTA and CDR2 is FQGNSA in the germline V gene.

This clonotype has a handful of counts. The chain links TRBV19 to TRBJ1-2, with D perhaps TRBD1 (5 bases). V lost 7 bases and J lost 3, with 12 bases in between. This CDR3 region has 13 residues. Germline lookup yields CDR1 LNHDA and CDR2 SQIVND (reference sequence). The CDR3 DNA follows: TGTGCCAGTACTTACGTGGGGGACTATGGCTACACCTTC. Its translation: CASTYVGDYGYTF.

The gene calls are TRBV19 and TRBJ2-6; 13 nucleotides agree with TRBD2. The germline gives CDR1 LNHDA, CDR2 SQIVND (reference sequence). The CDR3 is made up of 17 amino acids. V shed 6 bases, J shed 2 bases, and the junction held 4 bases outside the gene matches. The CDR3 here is CASSRTSGSAGANVLTF. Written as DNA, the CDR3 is TGTGCCAGTAGCCGGACTAGCGGGAGTGCTGGGGCCAACGTCCTGACTTTC.

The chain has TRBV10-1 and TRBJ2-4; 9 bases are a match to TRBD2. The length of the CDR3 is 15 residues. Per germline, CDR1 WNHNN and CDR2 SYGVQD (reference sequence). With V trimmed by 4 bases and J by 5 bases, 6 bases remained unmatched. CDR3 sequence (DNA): TGCGCCAGCAGTGGGGGTAGCGGGAGCCAAAACATTCAGTACTTC. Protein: CASSGGSGSQNIQYF.

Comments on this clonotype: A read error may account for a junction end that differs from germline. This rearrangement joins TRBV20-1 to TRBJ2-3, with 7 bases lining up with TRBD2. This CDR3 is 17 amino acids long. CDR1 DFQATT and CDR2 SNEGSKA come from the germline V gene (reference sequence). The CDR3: CCAPASGGGSTTDTQYF. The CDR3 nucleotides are TGCTGTGCTCCGGCATCTGGGGGGGGTAGCACTACAGATACGCAGTATTTT.

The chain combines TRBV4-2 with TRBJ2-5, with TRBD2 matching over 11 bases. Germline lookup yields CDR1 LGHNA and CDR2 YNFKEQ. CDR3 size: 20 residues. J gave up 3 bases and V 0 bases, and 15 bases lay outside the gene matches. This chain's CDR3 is CASSQDRLAGGSLREETQYF. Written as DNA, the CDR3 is TGTGCCAGCAGCCAAGATCGGCTAGCGGGGGGTAGTTTAAGAGAAGAGACCCAGTACTTC.

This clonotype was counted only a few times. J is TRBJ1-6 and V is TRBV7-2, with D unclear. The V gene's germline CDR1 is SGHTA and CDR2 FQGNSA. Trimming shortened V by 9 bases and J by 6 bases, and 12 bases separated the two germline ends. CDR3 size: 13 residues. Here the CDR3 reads CASQVITNSPLHF. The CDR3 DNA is TGTGCCAGTCAAGTCATAACTAATTCACCCCTCCACTTT. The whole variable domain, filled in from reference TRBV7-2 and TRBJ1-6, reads GAGVSQSPSNKVTEKGKDVELRCDPISGHTALYWYRQSLGQGLEFLIYFQGNSAPDKSGLPSDRFSAERTGGSVSTLTIQRTQQEDSAVYLCASQVITNSPLHFGNGTRLTVT.

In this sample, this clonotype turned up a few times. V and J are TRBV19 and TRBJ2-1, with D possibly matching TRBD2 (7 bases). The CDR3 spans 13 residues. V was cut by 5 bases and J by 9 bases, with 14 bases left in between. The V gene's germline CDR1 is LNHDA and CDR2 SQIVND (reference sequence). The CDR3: CASSLQRGGEQFF. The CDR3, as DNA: TGTGCCAGTAGTCTCCAAAGGGGGGGTGAGCAGTTCTTC.

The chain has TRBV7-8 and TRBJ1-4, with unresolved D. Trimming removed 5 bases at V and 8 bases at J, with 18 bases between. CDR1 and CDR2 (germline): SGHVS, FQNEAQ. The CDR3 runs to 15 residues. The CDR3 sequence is CASSTRPWEGEKLFF. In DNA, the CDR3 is TGTGCCAGCAGCACCCGACCGTGGGAGGGAGAAAAACTGTTTTTT.

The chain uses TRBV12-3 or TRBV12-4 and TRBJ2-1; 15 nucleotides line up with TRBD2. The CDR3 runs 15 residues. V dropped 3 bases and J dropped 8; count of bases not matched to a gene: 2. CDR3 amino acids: CASSLGLAGGDEQFF. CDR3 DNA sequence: TGTGCCAGCAGTTTGGGACTAGCGGGAGGCGATGAGCAGTTCTTC.

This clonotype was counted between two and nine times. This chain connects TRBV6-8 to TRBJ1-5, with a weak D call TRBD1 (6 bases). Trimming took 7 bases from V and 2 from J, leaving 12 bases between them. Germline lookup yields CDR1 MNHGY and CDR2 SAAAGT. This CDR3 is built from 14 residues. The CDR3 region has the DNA TGTGCCAGCATCAAGGGACACTGCAATCAGCCCCAGCATTTT. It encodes CASIKGHCNQPQHF.

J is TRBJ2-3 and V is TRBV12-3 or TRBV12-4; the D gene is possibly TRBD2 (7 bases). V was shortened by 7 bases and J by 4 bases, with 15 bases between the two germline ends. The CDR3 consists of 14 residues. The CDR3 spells CASKEGGYSDTQYF. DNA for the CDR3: TGTGCCAGCAAGGAGGGGGGGTATTCAGATACGCAGTATTTT.

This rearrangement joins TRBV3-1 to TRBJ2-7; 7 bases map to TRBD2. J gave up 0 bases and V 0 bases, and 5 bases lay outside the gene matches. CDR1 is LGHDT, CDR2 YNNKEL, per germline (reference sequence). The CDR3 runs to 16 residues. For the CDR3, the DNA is TGTGCCAGCAGCCAAGATTCCCGCGGGAGCTCCTACGAGCAGTACTTC. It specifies CASSQDSRGSSYEQYF.

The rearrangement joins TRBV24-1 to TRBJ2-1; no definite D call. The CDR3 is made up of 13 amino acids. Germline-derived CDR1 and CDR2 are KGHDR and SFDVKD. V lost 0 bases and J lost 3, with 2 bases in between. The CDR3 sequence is CATSDLLYNEQFF. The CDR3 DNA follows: TGTGCCACCAGTGATTTGCTCTACAATGAGCAGTTCTTC.

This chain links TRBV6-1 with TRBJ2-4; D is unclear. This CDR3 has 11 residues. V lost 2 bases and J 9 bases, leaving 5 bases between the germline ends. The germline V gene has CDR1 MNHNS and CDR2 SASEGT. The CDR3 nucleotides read TGTGCCAGCAGTGAAATACCCATTCAGTACTTC. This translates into CASSEIPIQYF.

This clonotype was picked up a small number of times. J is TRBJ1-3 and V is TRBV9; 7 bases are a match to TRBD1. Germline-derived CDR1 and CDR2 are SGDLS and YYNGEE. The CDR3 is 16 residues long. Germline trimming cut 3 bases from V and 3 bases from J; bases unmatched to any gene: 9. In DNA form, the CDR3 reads TGTGCCAGCAGCGGGGGACAGCTGCTTCTTGGAAACACCATATATTTT. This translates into CASSGGQLLLGNTIYF.

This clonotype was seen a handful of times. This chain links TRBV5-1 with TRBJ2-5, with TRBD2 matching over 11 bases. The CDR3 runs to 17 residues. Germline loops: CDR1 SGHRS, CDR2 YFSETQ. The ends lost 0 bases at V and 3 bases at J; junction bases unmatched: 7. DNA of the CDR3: TGCGCCAGCAGCTTGGCTCTCGGGACTAGCGGAGAAGAGACCCAGTACTTC. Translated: CASSLALGTSGEETQYF.

CDR3 region: CASSSPAYEQYF. DNA of the CDR3: TGTGCCAGCAGCTCCCCCGCCTACGAGCAGTACTTC. The rearrangement joins TRBV7-9 to TRBJ2-7; unclear D gene. This CDR3 is 12 amino acids long. Germline CDR1 and CDR2: SEHNR and FQNEAQ (reference sequence). Trimming pared 4 bases from V and 2 bases from J, leaving 6 bases between.

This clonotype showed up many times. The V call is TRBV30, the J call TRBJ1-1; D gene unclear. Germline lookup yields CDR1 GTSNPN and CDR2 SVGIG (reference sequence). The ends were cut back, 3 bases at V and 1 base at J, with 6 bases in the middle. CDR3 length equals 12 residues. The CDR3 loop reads CAWSDGNTEAFF. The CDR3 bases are TGTGCCTGGAGCGACGGGAACACTGAAGCTTTCTTT.

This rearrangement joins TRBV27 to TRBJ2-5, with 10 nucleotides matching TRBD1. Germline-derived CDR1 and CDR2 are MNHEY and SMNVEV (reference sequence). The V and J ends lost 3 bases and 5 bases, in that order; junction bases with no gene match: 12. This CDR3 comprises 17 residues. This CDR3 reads CASSFRTGGVKDETQYF. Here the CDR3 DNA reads TGTGCCAGCAGTTTCCGGACAGGGGGGGTTAAGGACGAGACCCAGTACTTC.

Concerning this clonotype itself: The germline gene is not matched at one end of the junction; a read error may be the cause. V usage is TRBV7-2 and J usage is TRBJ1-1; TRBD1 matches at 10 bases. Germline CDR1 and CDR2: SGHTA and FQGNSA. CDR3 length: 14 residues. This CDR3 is CASSLGQGNAEAFF. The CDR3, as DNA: TGTGCCAGCAGCTTGGGACAGGGGAACGCTGAAGCTTTCTTT.

As DNA, the CDR3 is TGTGCCAGCACCCTGACTAGCGGGGGCATGAACACCGGGGAGCTGTTTTTT. Translation: CASTLTSGGMNTGELFF. This chain joins TRBV6-1 and TRBJ2-2; 12 bases align to TRBD2. Looked up from germline, CDR1 is MNHNS and CDR2 is SASEGT. Trimming removed 7 bases from V and 1 base from J; junction bases left unmatched: 7. The CDR3 sequence is 17 residues long.

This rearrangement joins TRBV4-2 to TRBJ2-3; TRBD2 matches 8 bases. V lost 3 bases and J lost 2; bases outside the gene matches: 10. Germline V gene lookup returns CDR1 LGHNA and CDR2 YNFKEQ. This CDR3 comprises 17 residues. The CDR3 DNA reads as TGTGCCAGCAGCCATGGGAAAGCGGGGGTGACCACAGATACGCAGTATTTT. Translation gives CASSHGKAGVTTDTQYF.

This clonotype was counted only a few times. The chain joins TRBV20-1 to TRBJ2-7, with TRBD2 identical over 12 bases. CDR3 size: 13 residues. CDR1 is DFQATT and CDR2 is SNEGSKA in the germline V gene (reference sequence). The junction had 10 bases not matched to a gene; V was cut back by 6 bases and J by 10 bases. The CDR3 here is CSATTSGGLRQYF. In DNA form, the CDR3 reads TGCAGTGCGACGACTAGCGGGGGCCTAAGACAGTACTTC.

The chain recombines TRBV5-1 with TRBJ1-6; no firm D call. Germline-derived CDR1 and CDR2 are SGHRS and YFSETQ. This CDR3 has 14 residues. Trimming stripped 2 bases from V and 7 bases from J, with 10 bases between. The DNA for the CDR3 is TGCGCCAGCAGCTTCGACACACCGAATTCACCCCTCCACTTT. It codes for CASSFDTPNSPLHF. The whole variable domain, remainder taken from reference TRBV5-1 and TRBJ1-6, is KAGVTQTPRYLIKTRGQQVTLSCSPISGHRSVSWYQQTPGQGLQFLFEYFSETQRNKGNFPGRFSGRQFSNSRSEMNVSTLELGDSALYLCASSFDTPNSPLHFGNGTRLTVT.

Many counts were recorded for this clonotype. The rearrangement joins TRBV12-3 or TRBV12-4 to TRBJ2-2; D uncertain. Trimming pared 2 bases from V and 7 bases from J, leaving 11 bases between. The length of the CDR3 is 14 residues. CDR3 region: CASSLYGEHGELFF. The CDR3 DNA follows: TGTGCCAGCAGTTTATACGGAGAACACGGGGAGCTGTTTTTT.

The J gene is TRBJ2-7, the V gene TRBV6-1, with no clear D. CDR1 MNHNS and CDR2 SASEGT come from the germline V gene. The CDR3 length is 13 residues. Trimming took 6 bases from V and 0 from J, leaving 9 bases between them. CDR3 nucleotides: TGTGCCAGCAGGCAATCAGGCTCCTACGAGCAGTACTTC. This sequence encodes CASRQSGSYEQYF.

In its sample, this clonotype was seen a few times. As DNA, the CDR3 is TGCGCCAGCAGCTTGCTGGGGGATACGCAGTATTTT. Amino acid sequence: CASSLLGDTQYF. The chain links TRBV5-1 to TRBJ2-3; D is unresolved. The CDR3 runs 12 residues. Germline CDR1 reads SGHRS; CDR2 reads YFSETQ. The germline V and J ends were trimmed by 1 base and 6 bases, with 6 bases remaining between them.

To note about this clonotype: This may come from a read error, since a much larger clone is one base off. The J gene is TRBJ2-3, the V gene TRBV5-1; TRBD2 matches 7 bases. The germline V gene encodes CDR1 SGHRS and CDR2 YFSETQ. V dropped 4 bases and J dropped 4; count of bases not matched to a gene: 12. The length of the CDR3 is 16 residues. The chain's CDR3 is CASSLKVGGGPDTQYF. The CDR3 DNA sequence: TGCGCCAGCAGCCTAAAGGTCGGGGGAGGGCCAGATACGCAGTATTTT.

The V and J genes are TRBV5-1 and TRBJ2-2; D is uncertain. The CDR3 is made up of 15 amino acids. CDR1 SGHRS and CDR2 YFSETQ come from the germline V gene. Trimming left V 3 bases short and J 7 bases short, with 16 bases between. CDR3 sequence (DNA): TGCGCCAGCAGCTCCGCGGCGACCGCGAGCGGGGAGCTGTTTTTT. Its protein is CASSSAATASGELFF.

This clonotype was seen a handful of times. CDR3: CASGGAGTDTQYF. The CDR3 coding sequence is TGTGCCAGCGGAGGGGCTGGAACAGATACGCAGTATTTT. The V call is TRBV6-1, the J call TRBJ2-3, with D tentatively TRBD2 (6 bases). CDR3 length equals 13 residues. Germline V gene data show CDR1 as MNHNS and CDR2 as SASEGT. The V end was cut by 8 bases, the J end by 3 bases, with 12 bases between.